The T cell receptor beta chain under discussion was sequenced for a study of blood T cell repertoires in COVID-19. Study-wide background: COVID-19 samples collected from the United States, Italy and Spain covered acute and convalescent phases. T cells, B-cell-depleted T cells, or PBMCs provided the cDNA or gDNA that served as material.

V was clipped by 1 base and J by 3 bases; unmatched bases: 3. There are 14 residues in the CDR3. Germline values: CDR1 SNHLY, CDR2 FYNNEI. Original processing notes: For nucleated cells, counts were estimated from reference gene primer amplification. Sequencing was performed with immunoSEQ multiplex PCR; in TCRdb, only in-frame clones are kept and a portion is missing. V, J and clone size are taken as reported in that table, and D and trimming were inferred from the DNA itself. Among roughly 700,000 clones listed, over 80% were seen once. The rearrangement links TRBV2 to TRBJ2-7, with 7 bases that match TRBD1. The sequenced sample consisted of peripheral blood. The receptor comes from a woman younger than 30 with acute or convalescent COVID-19. Written as DNA, the CDR3 is TGTGCCAGCAGTGAAGGGGGACAGTACTACGAGCAGTACTTC. This translates into CASSEGGQYYEQYF.